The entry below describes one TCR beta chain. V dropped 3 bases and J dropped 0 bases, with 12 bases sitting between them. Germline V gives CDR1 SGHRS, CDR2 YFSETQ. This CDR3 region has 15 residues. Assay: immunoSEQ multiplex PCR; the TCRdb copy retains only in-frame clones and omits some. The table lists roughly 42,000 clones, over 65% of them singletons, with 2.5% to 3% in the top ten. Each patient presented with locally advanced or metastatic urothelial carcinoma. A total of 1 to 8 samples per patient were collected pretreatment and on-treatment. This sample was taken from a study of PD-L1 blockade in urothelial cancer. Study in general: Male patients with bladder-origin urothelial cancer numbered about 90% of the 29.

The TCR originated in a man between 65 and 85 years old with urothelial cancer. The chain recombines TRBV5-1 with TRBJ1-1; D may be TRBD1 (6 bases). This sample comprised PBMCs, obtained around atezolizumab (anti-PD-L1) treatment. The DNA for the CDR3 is TGCGCCAGCAGCTGGGGGACAAAAGTGAACACTGAAGCTTTCTTT. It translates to CASSWGTKVNTEAFF.